The present T cell receptor beta chain was sequenced within a study of T cell responses to AZD1222 COVID-19 vaccine. As for the study in general: Both about-4-week and about-12-week second-dose recipients were combined. Points from the study as a whole: Reportedly, nearly half of unique spike TCRs recognized epitopes outside B.1.351/B.1.1.7 mutations. There were repertoire samples only from the period after the peak T cell response. Recipients of two AZD1222 doses showed rising Spike-specific TCR breadth and depth.

Germline V gene lookup returns CDR1 SEHNR and CDR2 FQNEAQ (reference sequence). The V and J ends lost 5 bases and 5 bases respectively, with 15 bases between them. The CDR3 has 14 residues. Turning to this clone: Antigen unknown.

Repertoires were generated with immunoSEQ multiplex PCR, while TCRdb's copy carries only in-frame clones and drops some. The sample carries about 95,000 clones, around 90% recorded once. The chain combines TRBV7-9 with TRBJ1-1; tentative D call: TRBD1 (6 bases). The TCR was taken from an adult in good health. The material was peripheral blood, obtained on day 0 of AZD1222 vaccination. CDR3 amino acids: CASSPLGGQTEAFF. The DNA for the CDR3 is TGTGCCAGCAGCCCCCTGGGGGGGCAGACTGAAGCTTTCTTT. Variable domain in full (rest from reference TRBV7-9 and TRBJ1-1): DTGVSQNPRHKITKRGQNVTFRCDPISEHNRLYWYRQTLGQGPEFLTYFQNEAQLEKSRLLSDRFSAERPKGSFSTLEIQRTEQGDSAMYLCASSPLGGQTEAFFGQGTRLTVV.